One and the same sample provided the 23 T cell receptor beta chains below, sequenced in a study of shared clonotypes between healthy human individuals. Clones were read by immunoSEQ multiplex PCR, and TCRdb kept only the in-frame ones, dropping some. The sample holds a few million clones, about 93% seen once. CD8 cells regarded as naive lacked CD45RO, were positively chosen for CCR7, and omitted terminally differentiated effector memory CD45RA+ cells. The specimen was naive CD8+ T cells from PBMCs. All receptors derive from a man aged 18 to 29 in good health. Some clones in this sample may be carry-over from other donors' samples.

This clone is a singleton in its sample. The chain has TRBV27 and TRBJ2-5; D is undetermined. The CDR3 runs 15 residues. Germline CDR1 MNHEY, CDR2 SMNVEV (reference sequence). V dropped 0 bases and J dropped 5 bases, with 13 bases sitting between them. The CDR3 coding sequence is TGTGCCAGCAGTTTATCGGGTGACGCGAGGGAGACCCAGTACTTC. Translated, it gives CASSLSGDARETQYF.

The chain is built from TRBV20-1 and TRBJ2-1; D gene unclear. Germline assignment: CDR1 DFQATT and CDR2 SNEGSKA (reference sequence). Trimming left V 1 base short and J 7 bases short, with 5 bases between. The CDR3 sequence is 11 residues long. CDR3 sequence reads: CSARVQNEQFF. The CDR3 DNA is TGCAGTGCTAGAGTCCAGAATGAGCAGTTCTTC.

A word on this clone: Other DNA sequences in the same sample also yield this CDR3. The CDR3 sequence: CAISDRSTDTQYF. DNA of the CDR3: TGTGCCATCAGTGACCGAAGCACAGATACGCAGTATTTT. The gene calls are TRBV10-3 and TRBJ2-3; unclear D gene. Trimming took 3 bases from V and 0 from J, leaving 4 bases between them. The CDR3 consists of 13 residues. The germline V gene encodes CDR1 ENHRY and CDR2 SYGVKD.

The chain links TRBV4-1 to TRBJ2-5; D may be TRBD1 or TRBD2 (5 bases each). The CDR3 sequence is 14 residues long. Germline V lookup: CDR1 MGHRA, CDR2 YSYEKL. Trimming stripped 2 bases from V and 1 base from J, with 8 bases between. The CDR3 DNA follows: TGCGCCAGCAGCCAACGGGACGCCCAAGAGACCCAGTACTTC. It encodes CASSQRDAQETQYF.

As DNA, the CDR3 is TGTGCCAGCAGTCCGTGGGGACAGCGGATGAACACTGAAGCTTTCTTT. It translates to CASSPWGQRMNTEAFF. This sequence joins TRBV28 and TRBJ1-1; 7 nucleotides match TRBD1. CDR3 length: 16 amino acids. In germline, CDR1 is MDHEN, CDR2 SYDVKM. After removal of 5 bases from V and 0 bases from J, the junction contained 9 bases not matched to a gene.

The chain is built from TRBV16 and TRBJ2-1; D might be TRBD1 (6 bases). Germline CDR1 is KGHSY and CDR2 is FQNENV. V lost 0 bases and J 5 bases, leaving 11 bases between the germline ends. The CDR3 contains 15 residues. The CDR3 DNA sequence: TGTGCCAGCAGCCAATCAGCACAGGGAAACAATGAGCAGTTCTTC. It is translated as CASSQSAQGNNEQFF.

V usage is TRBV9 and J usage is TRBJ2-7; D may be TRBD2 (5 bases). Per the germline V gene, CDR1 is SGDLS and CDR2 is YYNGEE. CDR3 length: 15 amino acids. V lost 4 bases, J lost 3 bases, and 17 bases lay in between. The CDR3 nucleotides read TGTGCCAGCAGCTCTGGACTGCCTTCTCTCTACGAGCAGTACTTC. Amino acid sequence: CASSSGLPSLYEQYF.

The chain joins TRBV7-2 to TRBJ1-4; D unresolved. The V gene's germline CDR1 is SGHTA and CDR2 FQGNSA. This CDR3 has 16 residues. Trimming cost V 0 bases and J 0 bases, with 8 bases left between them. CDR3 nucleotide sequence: TGTGCCAGCAGCTTAGCTCAAGATGCAACTAATGAAAAACTGTTTTTT. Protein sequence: CASSLAQDATNEKLFF.

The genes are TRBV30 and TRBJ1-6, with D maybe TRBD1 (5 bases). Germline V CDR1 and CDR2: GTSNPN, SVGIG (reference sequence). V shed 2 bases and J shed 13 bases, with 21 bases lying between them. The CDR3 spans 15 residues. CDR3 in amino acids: CAWSTSRRGEFPLHF. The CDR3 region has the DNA TGTGCCTGGAGTACATCTCGACGGGGGGAGTTTCCCCTCCACTTT.

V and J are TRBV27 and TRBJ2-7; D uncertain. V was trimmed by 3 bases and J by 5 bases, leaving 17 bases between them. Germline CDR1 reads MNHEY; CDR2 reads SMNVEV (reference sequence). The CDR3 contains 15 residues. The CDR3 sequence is CASSLAPRVVNEQYF. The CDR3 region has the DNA TGTGCCAGCAGTTTGGCCCCCCGGGTGGTCAACGAGCAGTACTTC.

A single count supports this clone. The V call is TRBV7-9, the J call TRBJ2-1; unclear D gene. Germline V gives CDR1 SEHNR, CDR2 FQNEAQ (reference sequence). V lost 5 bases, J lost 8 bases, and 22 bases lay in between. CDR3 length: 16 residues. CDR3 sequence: CASSLFGRPLFDEQFF. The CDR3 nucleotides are TGTGCCAGCAGCCTCTTTGGACGGCCGTTGTTCGATGAGCAGTTCTTC.

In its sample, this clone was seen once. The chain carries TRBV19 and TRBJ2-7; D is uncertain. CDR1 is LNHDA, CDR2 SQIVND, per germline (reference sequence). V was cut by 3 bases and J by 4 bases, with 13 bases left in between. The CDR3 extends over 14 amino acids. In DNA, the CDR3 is TGTGCCAGTAGTATCAGCCACTATGAATACGAGCAGTACTTC. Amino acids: CASSISHYEYEQYF.

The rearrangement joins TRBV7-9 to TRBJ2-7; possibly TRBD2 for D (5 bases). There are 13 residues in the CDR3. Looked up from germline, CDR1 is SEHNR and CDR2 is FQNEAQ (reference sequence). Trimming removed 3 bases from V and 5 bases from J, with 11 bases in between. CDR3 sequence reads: CASSFGIRDEQYF. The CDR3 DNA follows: TGTGCCAGCAGCTTCGGGATCAGAGACGAGCAGTACTTC. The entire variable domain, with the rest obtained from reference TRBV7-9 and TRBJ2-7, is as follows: DTGVSQNPRHKITKRGQNVTFRCDPISEHNRLYWYRQTLGQGPEFLTYFQNEAQLEKSRLLSDRFSAERPKGSFSTLEIQRTEQGDSAMYLCASSFGIRDEQYFGPGTRLTVT.

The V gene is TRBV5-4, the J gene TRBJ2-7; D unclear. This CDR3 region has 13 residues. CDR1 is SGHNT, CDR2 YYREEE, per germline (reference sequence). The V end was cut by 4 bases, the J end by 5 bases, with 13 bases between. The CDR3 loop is CASSPDLYHEQYF. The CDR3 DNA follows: TGTGCCAGCAGCCCAGATTTGTACCACGAGCAGTACTTC.

CDR3 nucleotides: TGTGCCAGCAGAAATTACCCCCCCACCGGGATTAGCTCCTACGAGCAGTACTTC. Amino acids: CASRNYPPTGISSYEQYF. V usage is TRBV28 and J usage is TRBJ2-7, with a tentative D call TRBD2 (5 bases). There are 18 residues in the CDR3. Germline V gene sequence: CDR1 MDHEN, CDR2 SYDVKM. The V end was cut by 6 bases, the J end by 0 bases, with 24 bases between.

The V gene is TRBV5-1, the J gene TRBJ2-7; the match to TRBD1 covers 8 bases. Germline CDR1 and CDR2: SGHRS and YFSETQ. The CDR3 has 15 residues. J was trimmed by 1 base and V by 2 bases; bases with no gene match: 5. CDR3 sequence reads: CASSLGTGASYEQYF. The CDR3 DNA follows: TGCGCCAGCAGCTTAGGGACAGGCGCTTCCTACGAGCAGTACTTC.

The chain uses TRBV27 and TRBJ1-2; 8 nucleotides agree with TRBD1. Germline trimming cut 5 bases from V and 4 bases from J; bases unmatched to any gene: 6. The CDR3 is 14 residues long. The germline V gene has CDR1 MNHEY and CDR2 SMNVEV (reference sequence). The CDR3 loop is CASSPTGASYGYTF. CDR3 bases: TGTGCCAGCAGTCCGACAGGGGCGAGCTATGGCTACACCTTC.

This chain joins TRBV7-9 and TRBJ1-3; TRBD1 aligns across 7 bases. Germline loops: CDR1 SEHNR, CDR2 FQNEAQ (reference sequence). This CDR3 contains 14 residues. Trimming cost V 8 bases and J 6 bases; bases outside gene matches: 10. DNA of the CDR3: TGTGCCAGCGGACTACAGGGGCTGGCAAACACCATATATTTT. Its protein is CASGLQGLANTIYF. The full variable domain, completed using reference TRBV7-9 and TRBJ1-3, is DTGVSQNPRHKITKRGQNVTFRCDPISEHNRLYWYRQTLGQGPEFLTYFQNEAQLEKSRLLSDRFSAERPKGSFSTLEIQRTEQGDSAMYLCASGLQGLANTIYFGEGSWLTVV.

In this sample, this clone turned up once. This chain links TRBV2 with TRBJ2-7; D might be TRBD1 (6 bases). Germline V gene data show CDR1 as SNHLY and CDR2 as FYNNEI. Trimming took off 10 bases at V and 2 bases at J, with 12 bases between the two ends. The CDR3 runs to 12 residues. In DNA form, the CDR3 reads TGTGCCACCCGACAGGTCGCCTACGAGCAGTACTTC. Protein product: CATRQVAYEQYF.

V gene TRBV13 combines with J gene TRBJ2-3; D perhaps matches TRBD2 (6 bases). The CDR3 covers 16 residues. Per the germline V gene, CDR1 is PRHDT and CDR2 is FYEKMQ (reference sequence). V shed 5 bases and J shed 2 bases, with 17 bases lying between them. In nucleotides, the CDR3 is TGTGCCAGCAGCGCTGTTGGTAGCGGACACACAGATACGCAGTATTTT. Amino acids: CASSAVGSGHTDTQYF.

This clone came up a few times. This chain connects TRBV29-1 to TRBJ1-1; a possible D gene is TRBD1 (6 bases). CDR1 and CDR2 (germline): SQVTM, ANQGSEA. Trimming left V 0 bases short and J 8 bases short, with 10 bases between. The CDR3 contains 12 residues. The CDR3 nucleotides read TGCAGCGTTGAAGAGGGGGCCTGGGAAGCTTTCTTT. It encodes CSVEEGAWEAFF.

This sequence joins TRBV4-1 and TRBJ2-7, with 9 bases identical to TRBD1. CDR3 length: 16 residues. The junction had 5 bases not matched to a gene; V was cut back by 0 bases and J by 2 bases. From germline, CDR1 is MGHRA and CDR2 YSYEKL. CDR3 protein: CASSQEGDRATYEQYF. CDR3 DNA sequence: TGCGCCAGCAGCCAAGAAGGGGACAGGGCTACCTACGAGCAGTACTTC.

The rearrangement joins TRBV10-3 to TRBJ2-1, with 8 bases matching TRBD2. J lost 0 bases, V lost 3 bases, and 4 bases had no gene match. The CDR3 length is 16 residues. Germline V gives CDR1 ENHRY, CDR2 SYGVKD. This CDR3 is CAISDTSGTSYNEQFF. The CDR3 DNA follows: TGTGCCATCAGTGATACTAGCGGAACCTCCTACAATGAGCAGTTCTTC.